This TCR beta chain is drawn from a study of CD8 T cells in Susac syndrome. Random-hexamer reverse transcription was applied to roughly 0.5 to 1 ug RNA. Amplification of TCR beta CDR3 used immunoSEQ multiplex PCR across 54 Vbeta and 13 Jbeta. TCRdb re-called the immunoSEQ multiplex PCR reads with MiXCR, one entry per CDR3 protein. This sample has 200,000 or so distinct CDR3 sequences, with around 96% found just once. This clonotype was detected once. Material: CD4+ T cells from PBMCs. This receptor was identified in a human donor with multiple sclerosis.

The CDR3 DNA follows: TGTGCCAGCAGCGGCGGACTCTCTAATGAGCAGTTCTTC. This translates into CASSGGLSNEQFF. The rearrangement links TRBV5-6 to TRBJ2-1; tentatively, D is TRBD2 (5 bases). Deletions cut 4 bases from V and 7 bases from J, with 12 bases between. Germline values: CDR1 SGHDT, CDR2 YYEEEE. The CDR3 length is 13 residues.